This T cell receptor beta chain appears in the sequencing data of a study of CD8 T cells in Susac syndrome. The control group consisted of healthy donors matched for age and sex. Negative isolation was applied to CD8+ and CD4+ T cells, and FACS enrichment was applied to TEMRA cells. V gave up 2 bases and J gave up 8 bases; unmatched junction bases: 9. This CDR3 has 15 amino acids. After extraction with the RNeasy kit, about 0.45 to 1 ug of the RNA was reverse transcribed using random hexamers. Amplification of the TCR beta CDR3 was carried out by immunoSEQ multiplex PCR, which spanned a total of 54 Vbeta and 13 Jbeta segments. TCRdb analysed the immunoSEQ multiplex PCR reads with MiXCR anew, one entry per CDR3 protein. Of 180,000 or so distinct CDR3 sequences in the sample, 90% to 95% were seen once.

This receptor was obtained from a human donor in good health. J is TRBJ1-2 and V is TRBV12-3 or TRBV12-4, with TRBD1 matching 9 bases. Sequencing used CD4+ T cells from PBMCs. The CDR3: CASSLLGTGTLGYTF. The CDR3 nucleotides read TGTGCCAGCAGTTTATTAGGGACAGGGACGTTGGGCTACACCTTC.